This TCR beta chain was profiled in a study of PD-1 blockade in classical Hodgkin lymphoma (dated by TCRdb to the early 2020s). With respect to the entire study: Nivolumab dosing was 3 mg/kg intravenously every 2 weeks, continuing until either disease progression or unacceptable toxicity. To define a peripheral blood immune signature of response to PD-1 blockade in classical Hodgkin lymphoma, the study combined TCR beta sequencing with CyTOF.

What the time point label conveys for this sample: cycle 1 day 1 (C1D1), immediately before nivolumab initiation. All trial patients had relapsed after autologous stem cell transplantation, with cohorts A, B and C differing in prior brentuximab vedotin exposure. A total of around 60 patients with relapsed/refractory classical Hodgkin lymphoma made up the trial cohort, and each patient's best overall response was complete response, partial response or progressive disease. Single-agent nivolumab was administered to trial patients in the multi-cohort phase II CheckMate 205 trial. Best overall response was determined by an independent review committee according to the 2007 International Working Group response criteria. PBMCs from the trial were collected at three points: immediately before nivolumab initiation (C1D1), and during therapy at cycle 2 day 1 and cycle 4 day 1. Peripheral blood was collected in 8 mL Vacutainer Cell Preparation Tubes, from which PBMCs were isolated by centrifugation and then cryopreserved.

The Qiagen DNeasy kit was used to extract genomic DNA from unsorted PBMCs and from the negatively selected CD4+ and CD8+ fractions. TCR beta CDR3 regions were subjected to amplification by immunoSEQ multiplex PCR with primers that anneal to V and J segments. A synthetic immune receptor repertoire was used to minimize amplification bias, and any residual bias was removed computationally once sequencing was done. In the source study's methods: Repertoire diversity was quantified as the Shannon entropy index using custom Python scripts. Unsorted, CD4+ and CD8+ repertoires were analyzed separately, except for combined analyses in which CD4+ and CD8+ sequences were merged in silico. Clonal expansion was defined as a frequency increase of at least 2-fold after treatment compared with C1D1, and clones undetected at baseline were assigned a pseudocount of 0.5. Clones with 0 or 1 copy at C1D1 were classified as singleton clones, and clones with 2 or more copies were classified as non-singleton clones. Clones expanded in unsorted samples were assigned a CD4+, CD8+ or unknown annotation through matching of protein sequences in sorted samples from the same patient. Wilcoxon tests on paired samples were used to test diversity changes from C1D1 to C4D1. TCRdb stores this immuneACCESS table with in-frame sequences only. Part of the clones is absent; in the studies checked, under half of the shortfall reflects unresolved V genes, and no reason is known for the rest. That table furnishes V, J and clone size, whereas the DNA furnished D and trimming. The sample table contains 20,000 to 30,000 clones; only one count was recorded for roughly three quarters of them. The ten largest clones add up to approximately 3.4% of the sample.

Concerning this clone itself: Its antigen is still unknown. Base quality data are lacking; no much larger clone is found one base away.

V loses 7 bases of germline sequence and J loses 0 bases, and the interval between the two ends is 13 bases. The CDR3 has 15 amino acids, counting the end cysteine and phenylalanine. The retained sequence is limited to the CDR3, 45 bases, with the frame set at the first base. CDR1 is given as SNHLY and CDR2 as FYNNEI, both from the germline V gene. The paper's findings and limits, for the study overall: Baseline diversity similar to that of newly diagnosed patients was observed in trial patients achieving complete response, whereas significantly lower diversity was observed in partial responders and progressors. Only a single clinical trial cohort was studied, and what caused the repertoire differences, possibly disease activity or prior therapy, remained undefined. A significant rise by C4D1 was seen in CD4+ but not CD8+ TCR diversity (p=0.0027 vs p=0.16), with the rise being most apparent in complete responders (p=0.02). Baseline TCR diversity was reported to be lower in newly diagnosed patients than in healthy donors and to be lower still in relapsed/refractory patients. Lower diversity was observed in patients in whom nivolumab was started less than 1 year after ASCT, and these patients were excluded from later analyses so that confounding by immune reconstitution would be avoided.

Recombination connected TRBV2 to TRBJ1-3, with the D gene too uncertain to name. The sequenced sample was peripheral blood mononuclear cells (PBMCs), obtained at baseline. The sequence was collected from a human donor with classical Hodgkin lymphoma. The DNA reads as follows: TGTGCCAGCACCCCAGGACCGGCCTCTGGAAACACCATATATTTT. Translated, this is CASTPGPASGNTIYF.